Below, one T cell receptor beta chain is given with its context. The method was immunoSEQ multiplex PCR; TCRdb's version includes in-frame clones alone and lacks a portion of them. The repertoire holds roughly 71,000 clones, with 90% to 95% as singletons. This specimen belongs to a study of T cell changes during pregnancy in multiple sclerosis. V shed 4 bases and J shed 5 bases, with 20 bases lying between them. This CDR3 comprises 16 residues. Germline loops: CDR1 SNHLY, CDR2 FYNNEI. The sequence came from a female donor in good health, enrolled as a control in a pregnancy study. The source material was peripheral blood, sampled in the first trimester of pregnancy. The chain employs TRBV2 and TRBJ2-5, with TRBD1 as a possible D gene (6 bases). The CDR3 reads CASSVESGQTSETQYF. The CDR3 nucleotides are TGTGCCAGCAGTGTGGAGTCCGGACAGACCTCGGAGACCCAGTACTTC. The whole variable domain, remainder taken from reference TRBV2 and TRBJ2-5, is EPEVTQTPSHQVTQMGQEVILRCVPISNHLYFYWYRQILGQKVEFLVSFYNNEISEKSEIFDDQFSVERPDGSNFTLKIRSTKLEDSAMYFCASSVESGQTSETQYFGPGTRLLVL.